This TCR beta chain originates from a study of regulatory T cells in long-lasting Graves disease. This clonotype was recorded many times. The time point: newly diagnosed GD, antithyroid drugs for less than 3 months. Extracted RNA from PBMCs served as the source of the TCR library. Germline V gene sequence: CDR1 MDHEN, CDR2 SYDVKM. V was cut by 6 bases and J by 0 bases, with 15 bases left in between. CDR3 length equals 17 residues. In building TCR beta libraries, iRepertoire HTBI primers were used together with Arm-PCR of CDR3 regions. TCRdb analysed the multiplex PCR reads with MiXCR anew, one entry per CDR3 protein. The sample shows fewer than 400,000 distinct CDR3 sequences, about a sixth of them seen only once.

Sequenced material: peripheral blood mononuclear cells (PBMCs), taken at new diagnosis, from a patient treated with antithyroid drugs. The V gene is TRBV28, the J gene TRBJ2-6; TRBD1 might be the D (6 bases). This receptor was taken from a female donor with Graves disease. The CDR3 bases are TGTGCCAGCAGCTCAGGATCAGGGGACTCTGGGGCCAACGTCCTGACTTTC. Its translation: CASSSGSGDSGANVLTF.